Listed below are T cell receptor beta chains from one sample, sequenced in a study of blood T cell repertoires in COVID-19. TCRdb keeps only in-frame clones here, not all; method: immunoSEQ multiplex PCR. The table has some 220,000 clones, 75% to 85% seen once. The specimen sequenced was peripheral blood. These receptors were obtained from a woman in her seventies with COVID-19, enrolled during active disease. Both conserved end residues are part of each CDR3. A D gene is named only where the DNA matches it firmly. Clone size is shown for a subset of rows, as once, few, many or a class of expanded clone.

TRBJ2-3	TRBV7-2	few	TRBD1	CASSLDRGWTDTQYF	TGTGCCAGCAGCTTAGACAGGGGGTGGACAGATACGCAGTATTTT
TRBJ2-1	TRBV5-1	-	TRBD1	CASSLGDSSYNEQFF	TGCGCCAGCAGCCTAGGGGACAGCTCCTACAATGAGCAGTTCTTC
TRBJ2-2	TRBV9	-	TRBD2	CASSVRAGGPGELFF	TGTGCCAGCAGCGTACGAGCGGGAGGCCCCGGGGAGCTGTTTTTT
TRBJ1-1	TRBV18	few	-	CASSRDQGEAFF	TGTGCCAGCTCACGTGACCAGGGAGAAGCTTTCTTT
TRBJ1-4	TRBV4-1	once	-	CASSPHRGNGEKLFF	TGCGCCAGCAGCCCACACCGGGGGAATGGTGAAAAACTGTTTTTT
TRBJ2-1	TRBV7-3	-	-	CASSLDTGSRVDEQFF	TGTGCCAGCAGCTTGGACACAGGGTCTCGCGTCGATGAGCAGTTCTTC
TRBJ2-1	TRBV13	-	-	CASSPRGAVANEQFF	TGTGCCAGCAGCCCCAGGGGGGCAGTGGCGAATGAGCAGTTCTTC
TRBJ1-5	TRBV18	-	TRBD1	CASSPIGTGFGSNQPQHF	TGTGCCAGCTCACCAATAGGGACAGGGTTCGGAAGCAATCAGCCCCAGCATTTT
TRBJ1-5	TRBV6-2/TRBV6-3	-	-	CASSYHLGGDSNQPQHF	TGTGCCAGCAGTTACCACCTTGGGGGGGATAGCAATCAGCCCCAGCATTTT
TRBJ2-5	TRBV5-1	once	TRBD2	CASSQMGLPETQYF	TGCGCCAGCAGCCAGATGGGACTACCGGAGACCCAGTACTTC
TRBJ2-1	TRBV7-2	-	-	CASSPTGNEQFF	TGTGCCAGCAGCCCAACCGGCAATGAGCAGTTCTTC
TRBJ1-5	TRBV5-1	few	TRBD1	CASSLGDRENQPQHF	TGCGCCAGCAGCTTGGGGGACAGGGAAAATCAGCCCCAGCATTTT
TRBJ2-7	TRBV18	-	-	CASSPAAVAYEQYF	TGTGCCAGCTCACCTGCTGCGGTCGCCTACGAGCAGTACTTC
TRBJ2-4	TRBV3-1/TRBV3-2	-	-	CASSQTQATQDIQYF	TGTGCCAGCAGCCAAACCCAGGCGACGCAGGACATTCAGTACTTC
TRBJ2-2	TRBV10-1	-	TRBD2	CASSAGAGGTGELFF	TGCGCCAGCAGTGCAGGAGCGGGAGGAACCGGGGAGCTGTTTTTT
TRBJ2-7	TRBV28	few	TRBD2	CASSSRTSDHPYEQYF	TGTGCCAGCAGTTCGCGGACTAGCGATCATCCCTACGAGCAGTACTTC
TRBJ1-1	TRBV19	-	-	CASSIRRNTEAFF	TGTGCCAGTAGTATCCGGAGGAACACTGAAGCTTTCTTT
TRBJ1-3	TRBV4-1	-	-	CASSLGVRPSSGNTIYF	TGCGCCAGCAGCCTCGGAGTCCGGCCCTCCTCTGGAAACACCATATATTTT
TRBJ2-1	TRBV3-1/TRBV3-2	-	-	CASSQGGLTYNEQFF	TGTGCCAGCAGCCAAGGAGGACTAACCTACAATGAGCAGTTCTTC
TRBJ1-5	TRBV2	-	TRBD1	CASSGTGGQPQHF	TGTGCCAGCAGTGGGACAGGGGGTCAGCCCCAGCATTTT
TRBJ2-5	TRBV5-1	-	-	CASSESFLQETQYF	TGCGCCAGCAGCGAGAGCTTCCTCCAAGAGACCCAGTACTTC
TRBJ1-1	TRBV11-3	-	TRBD1	CASSQDRGMNTEAFF	TGTGCCAGCAGCCAGGACAGGGGGATGAACACTGAAGCTTTCTTT
TRBJ1-2	TRBV28	-	-	CASSLKGSYGYTF	TGTGCCAGCAGTTTAAAGGGGTCCTATGGCTACACCTTC
TRBJ1-5	TRBV27	once	-	CASSLRGARQPQHF	TGTGCCAGCAGTTTACGGGGGGCGAGACAGCCCCAGCATTTT
TRBJ1-1	TRBV12-1	-	-	CASSFARQGCTEAFF	TGTGCCAGCAGCTTTGCGCGACAGGGTTGCACTGAAGCTTTCTTT